The rows below give T cell receptor beta chains drawn from one sample of a study of blood T cell repertoires in COVID-19. Method: immunoSEQ multiplex PCR; TCRdb's copy keeps in-frame clones and lacks some. The top ten hold approximately 1.9% of the sample, which has a few hundred thousand clones, 70% to 90% seen once. Input material: PBMCs or T cells enriched from blood (not recorded which). The receptors stem from a man aged 40-50 years in a cohort exposed to, infected with or recovered from COVID-19 (not recorded which). The CDR3 runs from the conserved cysteine through the conserved F or W. A D gene is named only where the DNA matches it firmly. For some rows the clone size is stated as once, few or many, or as a class when expanded; others skip it.

cdr3_aa cdr3_nt d_call j_call v_call clone_size
CASRIQGYNNEQFF TGCGCCAGCCGTATTCAGGGGTACAACAATGAGCAGTTCTTC - TRBJ2-1 TRBV5-1 -
CASTLGLFNSPLHF TGTGCCAGTACTCTAGGATTATTTAATTCACCCCTCCACTTT - TRBJ1-6 TRBV19 -
CASSQSQGAGDTEAFF TGTGCCAGCTCACAATCTCAGGGGGCGGGGGACACTGAAGCTTTCTTT TRBD1 TRBJ1-1 TRBV18 -
CASSLYSGTFYNEQFF TGTGCCAGCAGTTTATACTCCGGGACATTCTACAATGAGCAGTTCTTC - TRBJ2-1 TRBV27 -
CASSLNGDNYNEQFF TGCGCCAGCAGCTTGAATGGGGACAACTACAATGAGCAGTTCTTC - TRBJ2-1 TRBV5-1 -
CASSWGGGQGNEQYF TGCGCCAGCAGCTGGGGCGGGGGACAGGGGAACGAGCAGTACTTC TRBD1 TRBJ2-7 TRBV5-1 -
CASSLGALPEAFF TGTGCCAGCAGCTTGGGGGCACTTCCTGAAGCTTTCTTT - TRBJ1-1 TRBV25-1 -
CASSGGTGNTEAFF TGTGCCAGCAGTGGGGGGACAGGGAACACTGAAGCTTTCTTT TRBD1 TRBJ1-1 TRBV6-4 -
CASSRRESNQPQHF TGTGCCAGCTCACGTAGGGAGAGCAATCAGCCCCAGCATTTT - TRBJ1-5 TRBV18 -
CASSQTSGRTDTQYF TGTGCCAGCAGCCAAACTAGCGGGAGAACAGATACGCAGTATTTT TRBD2 TRBJ2-3 TRBV3-1/TRBV3-2 -
CAISENSGSTYNEQFF TGTGCCATCAGTGAGAACAGCGGGAGTACCTACAATGAGCAGTTCTTC TRBD2 TRBJ2-1 TRBV10-3 -
CAWSVSYGYTF TGTGCCTGGAGTGTCAGCTATGGCTACACCTTC - TRBJ1-2 TRBV30 -
CASSLGGSGNTIYF TGTGCCAGCAGCTTAGGAGGGTCTGGAAACACCATATATTTT - TRBJ1-3 TRBV7-9 -
CASSITLGSNYGYTF TGTGCCAGTAGTATCACGCTCGGTTCTAACTATGGCTACACCTTC - TRBJ1-2 TRBV19 -
CASSYSLAGELFF TGTGCCAGCAGCTACTCATTGGCCGGGGAGCTGTTTTTT - TRBJ2-2 TRBV3-1/TRBV3-2 -
CASSVPSTDTQYF TGTGCCAGTAGTGTCCCTAGCACAGATACGCAGTATTTT - TRBJ2-3 TRBV19 -
CSVVQADYGYTF TGCAGCGTTGTTCAGGCAGACTATGGCTACACCTTC - TRBJ1-2 TRBV29-1 -
CAWSPGTTYEQYF TGTGCCTGGAGTCCCGGGACTACCTACGAGCAGTACTTC TRBD2 TRBJ2-7 TRBV30 -
CASSPSPRAGGPEQYF TGTGCCAGCAGCCCCTCCCCGCGGGCGGGAGGCCCAGAGCAGTACTTC TRBD2 TRBJ2-7 TRBV7-2 -
CASRPGTAGNTIYF TGTGCCAGTAGGCCCGGGACAGCTGGAAACACCATATATTTT TRBD1 TRBJ1-3 TRBV19 -
CASSLRDRGLTGELFF TGTGCCAGCAGCTTACGAGACAGGGGGCTTACCGGGGAGCTGTTTTTT TRBD1 TRBJ2-2 TRBV5-4 -
CASSATSGYNEQFF TGTGCCAGCTCAGCGACTAGCGGATACAATGAGCAGTTCTTC TRBD2 TRBJ2-1 TRBV18 once
CASGKREQETQYF TGTGCCAGCGGCAAGCGGGAGCAAGAGACCCAGTACTTC TRBD2 TRBJ2-5 TRBV6-5 once
CASSLGTSGRGETQYF TGTGCCAGCAGCTTGGGTACTAGCGGGAGGGGAGAGACCCAGTACTTC TRBD2 TRBJ2-5 TRBV5-6 -
CASSRVASSTDTQYF TGTGCCAGCAGTCGGGTAGCATCTAGCACAGATACGCAGTATTTT - TRBJ2-3 TRBV7-9 -
CASSPGLLALNEQFF TGTGCCAGCTCACCAGGGTTACTAGCGTTAAATGAGCAGTTCTTC TRBD2 TRBJ2-1 TRBV18 -
CSVEGHIPYEQYF TGCAGCGTTGAAGGACACATACCTTACGAGCAGTACTTC - TRBJ2-7 TRBV29-1 -
CASSLEQRELPETQYF TGCGCCAGCAGCTTGGAGCAGCGGGAGTTGCCAGAGACCCAGTACTTC TRBD2 TRBJ2-5 TRBV5-1 once
CASSPGTGRFAEQFF TGTGCCAGCAGCCCCGGGACAGGGAGGTTTGCTGAGCAGTTCTTC TRBD1 TRBJ2-1 TRBV11-2 -
CAITSGEVNEQFF TGTGCCATCACGTCGGGAGAAGTAAATGAGCAGTTCTTC - TRBJ2-1 TRBV10-3 -
CASSYSSGPSYEQYF TGTGCCAGCAGCTACTCAAGCGGGCCCTCCTACGAGCAGTACTTC - TRBJ2-7 TRBV11-2 -
CASSRPPGTGELFF TGTGCCAGCAGCCGCCCCCCAGGCACCGGGGAGCTGTTTTTT - TRBJ2-2 TRBV11-2 -
CASSPTGEAFFLNTEAFF TGTGCCAGCAGTCCAACAGGGGAAGCGTTTTTTCTGAACACTGAAGCTTTCTTT TRBD1 TRBJ1-1 TRBV27 few
CAISESGGQGWETQYF TGTGCCATCAGTGAGTCGGGAGGACAGGGATGGGAGACCCAGTACTTC TRBD1 TRBJ2-5 TRBV10-3 -
CASSATGRANEKLFF TGCGCCAGCAGCGCCACAGGGCGGGCTAATGAAAAACTGTTTTTT - TRBJ1-4 TRBV5-1 once
CASSLMSIPRQGEQYF TGTGCCAGCAGTTTAATGAGTATCCCCCGCCAGGGCGAGCAGTACTTC - TRBJ2-7 TRBV27 -
CATSDFVGEYTF TGTGCCACCAGTGATTTCGTCGGAGAGTACACCTTC - TRBJ1-2 TRBV24-1 once
CASSLRDRGVKLFF TGTGCCAGCAGTCTCCGGGACAGGGGGGTAAAACTGTTTTTT TRBD1 TRBJ1-4 TRBV28 -
CASSQDYGSGTLGDPMGELFF TGTGCCAGCAGCCAAGATTATGGAAGCGGGACACTAGGGGACCCCATGGGGGAGCTGTTTTTT - TRBJ2-2 TRBV14 -
CASSSDRGGGNQPQHF TGTGCCAGCAGCTCCGACAGGGGGGGTGGCAATCAGCCCCAGCATTTT TRBD1 TRBJ1-5 TRBV27 -
CASSLQGNYGYTF TGTGCCAGCAGTTTACAGGGAAACTATGGCTACACCTTC - TRBJ1-2 TRBV27 -
CASSYQGGNTGELFF TGTGCCAGCAGTTACCAGGGGGGGAACACCGGGGAGCTGTTTTTT - TRBJ2-2 TRBV7-9 -
CAWSVPGAGYQPQHF TGTGCCTGGAGTGTACCTGGGGCAGGGTACCAGCCCCAGCATTTT - TRBJ1-5 TRBV30 -
CAWSEGLNTEAFF TGTGCCTGGAGTGAGGGGCTGAACACTGAAGCTTTCTTT - TRBJ1-1 TRBV30 -
CASSLAGVGRNEKLFF TGCGCCAGCAGCTTGGCAGGGGTCGGACGAAATGAAAAACTGTTTTTT - TRBJ1-4 TRBV5-1 -
CASSLESDRDYEQYF TGTGCCAGCAGCTTAGAAAGTGACAGAGACTACGAGCAGTACTTC - TRBJ2-7 TRBV11-2 -
CASSTHGTLSSYEQYF TGTGCCAGTAGTACACACGGGACACTTAGCTCCTACGAGCAGTACTTC - TRBJ2-7 TRBV19 -
CATSDLRTSGTRDTGELFF TGTGCCACCAGTGATCTCAGGACTAGCGGGACTCGAGACACCGGGGAGCTGTTTTTT TRBD2 TRBJ2-2 TRBV24-1 once
CASSPRTGDGPQHF TGTGCCAGCAGCCCACGGACAGGGGACGGGCCCCAGCATTTT TRBD1 TRBJ1-5 TRBV3-1/TRBV3-2 -
CAWSVGLAGVEQYF TGTGCCTGGAGTGTAGGACTAGCGGGAGTCGAGCAGTACTTC TRBD2 TRBJ2-7 TRBV30 -
CASSYMTSGRGEQYF TGCGCCAGCAGCTACATGACTAGCGGGAGGGGTGAGCAGTACTTC TRBD2 TRBJ2-7 TRBV5-1 -